Listed below are T cell receptor beta chains from one sample, sequenced in a study of CD8 T cells in ankylosing spondylitis. A single record per CDR3 protein comes from TCRdb applying MiXCR to the 5' RACE reads. The data contain about 340,000 distinct CDR3 sequences, less than 10% of them singletons. The sample consisted of blood, either unsorted or a sorted T cell fraction (not recorded which). Receptors originate from a male donor with ankylosing spondylitis. Each CDR3 is given with its conserved first and last residue. D genes are given only for firm matches. The size of a clone is reported for some rows only, either as once, few or many, or as a class for expanded clones.

size	J	V	D	DNA	CDR3
few	TRBJ2-3	TRBV7-8	.	TGTGCCAGCAGCTCCGGACCAGAGATCACAGATACGCAGTATTTT	CASSSGPEITDTQYF
many	TRBJ2-7	TRBV29-1	.	TGCAGCGTCACAGACCAGCCCAGCTACGAGCAGTACTTC	CSVTDQPSYEQYF
few	TRBJ2-1	TRBV25-1	.	TGTGCCAGCGAAGGTACGGGATGGAATGAGCAGTTCTTC	CASEGTGWNEQFF
.	TRBJ2-2	TRBV5-1	.	TGCGCCAGCAGCTCGGCGCTGTTCACCGGGGAGCTGTTTTTT	CASSSALFTGELFF
.	TRBJ2-7	TRBV30	.	TGTGCCTGGAGCCTTGCCAGGGACGAGCAGTACTTC	CAWSLARDEQYF
few	TRBJ1-2	TRBV20-1	.	TGCAGTGCTAGAGGTTTTTCGCACAGGGCTAACTATGGCTACACCTTC	CSARGFSHRANYGYTF
few	TRBJ2-2	TRBV4-3	.	TGCGCCAGCAGCCTTAGGGGGGTCGGCACCGGGGAGCTGTTTTTT	CASSLRGVGTGELFF
.	TRBJ2-7	TRBV4-2	.	TGTGCCAGCAGCCAACAAATCCGATACTACGAGCAGTACTTC	CASSQQIRYYEQYF
many	TRBJ2-2	TRBV19	.	TGTGCCAGTAGTCAGACGGCGAACACCGGGGAGCTGTTTTTT	CASSQTANTGELFF
many	TRBJ2-7	TRBV6-1	TRBD1	TGTGCCAGCGCCCGGACAGGGCACTCCTACGAGCAGTACTTC	CASARTGHSYEQYF
many	TRBJ1-1	TRBV29-1	.	TGCAGCGTCGAGGGGGGCGCGATGAACACTGAAGCTTTCTTT	CSVEGGAMNTEAFF
.	TRBJ2-6	TRBV19	.	TGTGCCAGTAGTATCCAGATTATTAGCGGTGCTGGGGCCAACGTCCTGACTTTC	CASSIQIISGAGANVLTF
few	TRBJ1-4	TRBV28	.	TGTGCCAGCAGTAGGGGAGGGACGGATGAAAAACTGTTTTTT	CASSRGGTDEKLFF
.	TRBJ1-5	TRBV20-1	.	TGCAGTGCTAGTTTTTCCGGTACGGGGGGTCAGCCCCAGCATTTT	CSASFSGTGGQPQHF
few	TRBJ2-3	TRBV24-1	TRBD2	TGTGCCACCAGTGATCGGCTAGCGGCTAGCACAGATACGCAGTATTTT	CATSDRLAASTDTQYF